This T cell receptor (beta chain) was obtained from a study of T cell responses to AZD1222 COVID-19 vaccine. V was pared by 5 bases and J by 6 bases, with 7 bases between. The CDR3 covers 11 residues. Study-level points and caveats: Vaccine-associated CD4 TCRs ranged over spike, dominating at 160-218 and 743-854. Targets within unmutated variant regions were reportedly found for nearly half of spike-specific TCRs. The study found Spike-specific TCR breadth and depth rose after two AZD1222 doses.

On this clone itself: The target antigen is unknown.

Assay used: immunoSEQ multiplex PCR; TCRdb lists only in-frame clones, some missing. This table has 95,000 or so clones, 85% to 90% appearing once. The source of this sequence is an adult in good health. V and J are TRBV12-3 or TRBV12-4 and TRBJ1-1; D gene uncertain. The specimen was peripheral blood, collected on day 0 of AZD1222 vaccination. CDR3 sequence reads: CASSLSAEAFF. CDR3 sequence (DNA): TGTGCCAGCAGTCTGTCGGCTGAAGCTTTCTTT.